A single sample gave rise to the 15 T cell receptor beta chains below, sequenced in a study of T cells in Graves' hyperthyroidism and ophthalmopathy (dated by TCRdb to between 2019 and 2020). Libraries were built with multiplex PCR. Sequencer: Illumina HiSeq 2000. The TCR beta CDR3 regions were amplified from RNA transcripts. The first round of RT-PCR for the TCR CDR3 was performed with the HTBI primer set and the Qiagen OneStep RT-PCR kit. TCRdb reprocessed the public reads (quality trimming at Q25 with fastp, clone calling with MiXCR) and kept in-frame beta chains. Each CDR3 protein gets just one entry, which takes the most common genes and DNA from the rows behind it. Present in this sample are hundreds of thousands of distinct CDR3 sequences, more than 30% of which were seen just once. The ten biggest clones cover roughly 8.3% of the sample. The sample was blood. These receptors all come from a man between 18 and 35 years old with Graves' hyperthyroidism.

V and J are TRBV10-3 and TRBJ1-1; 8 nucleotides line up with TRBD1. After removal of 10 bases from V and 10 bases from J, the junction contained 23 bases not matched to a gene. CDR3 size: 16 residues. Germline V gene lookup returns CDR1 ENHRY and CDR2 SYGVKD. The CDR3 nucleotides read TGTGCCAGCAGCCTAAAGTTGACAGGGGCCCTCATGCCAGCTTTCTTT. Its protein is CASSLKLTGALMPAFF.

The chain links TRBV29-1 to TRBJ2-2, with D uncertain. V was clipped by 3 bases and J by 5 bases, with 13 bases between them. This CDR3 has 14 amino acids. Germline CDR1 SQVTM, CDR2 ANQGSEA. As DNA, the CDR3 is TGCAGCGTTGAGCTCACTACCGATACCGGGGAGCTGTTTTTT. It is translated as CSVELTTDTGELFF.

The J gene is TRBJ1-4, the V gene TRBV5-4, with 7 bases lining up with TRBD1. CDR1 and CDR2 from the germline V gene are SGHNT and YYREEE (reference sequence). Germline trimming cut 6 bases from V and 8 bases from J; bases unmatched to any gene: 10. This CDR3 has 14 residues. The CDR3 DNA follows: TGTGCCAGCAAAGAGGGGGCAGGGGACGAAAAACTGTTTTTT. The encoded protein is CASKEGAGDEKLFF.

This chain connects TRBV20-1 to TRBJ1-2; weak D call: TRBD1 (6 bases). The ends were cut back, 3 bases at V and 7 bases at J, with 21 bases in the middle. This CDR3 has 15 amino acids. Germline V gives CDR1 DFQATT, CDR2 SNEGSKA (reference sequence). The CDR3 nucleotides are TGCAGTGCTAGGGACAGAGCCCGCACCGGCGGTGGCTACACCTTC. Protein product: CSARDRARTGGGYTF.

This clonotype was observed once. A much larger clone differs from this one at a single base, so this may be a read error. The chain recombines TRBV19 with TRBJ1-6; no reliable D call. The CDR3 has 17 amino acids. Germline V gives CDR1 LNHDA, CDR2 SQIVND (reference sequence). The CDR3 DNA reads TGTGCCAGTAGTATAGCTACTGGGAGCTCCTATAATCCACCCCTCCACTTT. Encoded protein: CASSIATGSSYNPPLHF.

This clonotype has just a few counts. The genes are TRBV2 and TRBJ2-7; weak D call: TRBD2 (6 bases). CDR3 size: 15 residues. Germline CDR1 SNHLY, CDR2 FYNNEI. With 7 bases removed from V and 7 bases from J, the gap between germline ends came to 23 bases. The CDR3 region has the DNA TGTGCCAGCAACAGCGCGGGGCCCTCTTCGGTAGAGCAGTACTTC. This translates into CASNSAGPSSVEQYF.

This clonotype was counted ten times or more. The V gene is TRBV29-1, the J gene TRBJ2-7, with D perhaps TRBD2 (6 bases). Germline V gene data show CDR1 as SQVTM and CDR2 as ANQGSEA. CDR3 size: 12 residues. With 7 bases removed from V and 6 bases from J, the gap between germline ends came to 16 bases. CDR3 bases: TGCAGCGCCGGGACTCAAGGGGTCGAGCAGTACTTC. Amino acids: CSAGTQGVEQYF.

This clonotype was seen more than once but under ten times. The V call is TRBV20-1, the J call TRBJ2-7, with D unresolved. Looked up from germline, CDR1 is DFQATT and CDR2 is SNEGSKA (reference sequence). This CDR3 contains 13 residues. V was cut by 0 bases and J by 4 bases, with 10 bases left in between. The DNA for the CDR3 is TGCAGTGCTAGAGATGAAGAGCAGTACGAGCAGTACTTC. It yields the protein CSARDEEQYEQYF.

V usage is TRBV19 and J usage is TRBJ2-7, with D perhaps TRBD1 or TRBD2 (5 bases each). Germline V lookup: CDR1 LNHDA, CDR2 SQIVND (reference sequence). CDR3 size: 15 residues. DNA of the CDR3: TGTGCTAGAGGGACCGGGGCCGATCGGGCCTACGAGCAGTACTTC. The encoded protein is CARGTGADRAYEQYF.

This clonotype was observed many times. The chain combines TRBV5-1 with TRBJ1-1; no clear D gene. Germline V gene sequence: CDR1 SGHRS, CDR2 YFSETQ. V shed 4 bases and J shed 4 bases, with 11 bases lying between them. The CDR3 is 13 residues long. The CDR3 nucleotides read TGCGCCAGCAGCGGTACGATTGGCACTGAAGCTTTCTTT. This translates into CASSGTIGTEAFF.

This chain joins TRBV14 and TRBJ2-5; D is perhaps TRBD1 or TRBD2 (5 bases each). The CDR3 contains 14 residues. V gave up 0 bases and J gave up 7 bases, with 12 bases separating them. Germline V gene sequence: CDR1 SGHDN, CDR2 FVKESK. The CDR3 nucleotides read TGTGCCAGCAGCCAAGATGGGGGAACGGGGACCCAGTACTTC. Protein product: CASSQDGGTGTQYF.

The chain links TRBV7-3 to TRBJ1-1; perhaps TRBD1 as D (5 bases). Trimming removed 2 bases from V and 0 bases from J, with 10 bases in between. The CDR3 contains 15 residues. Per the germline V gene, CDR1 is SGHTA and CDR2 is FQGTGA. DNA for the CDR3: TGTGCCAGCAGCTTAGAGGGGTTGATGAACACTGAAGCTTTCTTT. Its protein is CASSLEGLMNTEAFF.

The chain carries TRBV2 and TRBJ2-2; no firm D call. Germline CDR1 is SNHLY and CDR2 is FYNNEI. The CDR3 contains 12 residues. V was cut by 5 bases and J by 6 bases, with 7 bases left in between. The CDR3 loop is CASSYQAGELFF. In DNA form, the CDR3 reads TGTGCCAGCAGTTATCAAGCCGGGGAGCTGTTTTTT.

This clonotype was recorded once. The J gene is TRBJ1-2, the V gene TRBV5-1, with D tentatively TRBD1 (5 bases). The CDR3 is 14 residues long. Trimming pared 0 bases from V and 4 bases from J, leaving 10 bases between. The germline V gene encodes CDR1 SGHRS and CDR2 YFSETQ. For the CDR3, the DNA is TGCGCCAGCAGCTTGGGGGCAGACAGCTATGGCTACACCTTC. As protein: CASSLGADSYGYTF.

This clonotype was seen at least ten times. V and J are TRBV10-3 and TRBJ1-2; weak D call: TRBD1 (5 bases). V dropped 0 bases and J dropped 4 bases, with 12 bases sitting between them. The germline V gene has CDR1 ENHRY and CDR2 SYGVKD. CDR3 length: 15 residues. The CDR3 sequence: CAISESGEAAYGYTF. CDR3 DNA: TGTGCCATCAGTGAGTCGGGGGAGGCGGCCTATGGCTACACCTTC.